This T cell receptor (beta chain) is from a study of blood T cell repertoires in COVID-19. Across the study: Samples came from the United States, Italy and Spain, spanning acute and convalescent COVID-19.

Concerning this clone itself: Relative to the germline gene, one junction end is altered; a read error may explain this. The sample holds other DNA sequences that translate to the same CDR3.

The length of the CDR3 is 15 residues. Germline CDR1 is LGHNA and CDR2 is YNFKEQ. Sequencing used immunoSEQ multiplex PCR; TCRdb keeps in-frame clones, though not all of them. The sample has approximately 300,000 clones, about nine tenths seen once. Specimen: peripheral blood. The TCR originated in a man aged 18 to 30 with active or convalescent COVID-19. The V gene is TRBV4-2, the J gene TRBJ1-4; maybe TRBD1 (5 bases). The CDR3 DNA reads TGTGCTAGCAGCCAAGGGGTGGGCGATAATGAAAAACTGTTTTTT. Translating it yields CASSQGVGDNEKLFF.